Listed below are T cell receptor beta chains from one sample, sequenced in a study of blood T cell repertoires in COVID-19. Using immunoSEQ multiplex PCR, the repertoire was profiled, and TCRdb retains in-frame clones only, with some absent. The repertoire holds 62,000 or so clones, with 80% to 90% as singletons. The specimen was peripheral blood. These receptors came from a woman aged 60 to 75 with acute or convalescent COVID-19. Each CDR3 is given with its conserved first and last residue. The D gene is left open where the match is weak. Only part of the rows carry a size: once, few, many, or a class if the clone is expanded.

v_gene,abundance,j_gene,d_gene,CDR3nt,CDR3aa
TRBV11-1,NA,TRBJ2-1,NA,TGTGCCAGCAGCTTAGCGGGGGGGCCCAACAATGAGCAGTTCTTC,CASSLAGGPNNEQFF
TRBV30,NA,TRBJ2-1,TRBD2,TGTGCCTGGGAAGAGGCTAGCGGGGTAAGCAATGAGCAGTTCTTC,CAWEEASGVSNEQFF
TRBV5-1,NA,TRBJ2-1,TRBD2,TGCGCCAGCAGCTTGAGAACTAGCGCCAATGAGCAGTTCTTC,CASSLRTSANEQFF
TRBV30,NA,TRBJ1-2,NA,TGTGCCTCAAGGAGTGGCTTCGCCTCCAACTATGGCTACACCTTC,CASRSGFASNYGYTF
TRBV6-5,NA,TRBJ1-1,NA,TGTGCCAGCGGAGGGAGGAACACTGAAGCTTTCTTT,CASGGRNTEAFF
TRBV7-8,NA,TRBJ1-2,NA,TGTGCCAGCAGCCCCGGACAGAACTATGGCTACACCTTC,CASSPGQNYGYTF
TRBV7-2,NA,TRBJ1-6,NA,TGTGCCAGCAAGGAGCAGTTTAATTCACCCCTCCACTTT,CASKEQFNSPLHF
TRBV12-3/TRBV12-4,NA,TRBJ1-2,TRBD1,TGTGCCAGCAGTTGGACAGGGAACTCTGGCTACACCTTC,CASSWTGNSGYTF
TRBV6-5,NA,TRBJ2-7,TRBD1,TGTGCCAGCAGTCCGGGACAGGGGAGAGGAGAGCAGTACTTC,CASSPGQGRGEQYF
TRBV6-1,once,TRBJ1-5,NA,TGTGCCAGCAGTGAAGCTTCGGGGGGGCGGCAGCCCCAGCATTTT,CASSEASGGRQPQHF
TRBV7-9,NA,TRBJ2-7,NA,TGTGCCAGCAGCCGAGGGCTGTCTCCCTACGAGCAGTACTTC,CASSRGLSPYEQYF
TRBV19,once,TRBJ1-1,NA,TGTGCCAGTAGCCTCTCGAGGCAAACCACTGAAGCTTTCTTT,CASSLSRQTTEAFF
TRBV11-2,NA,TRBJ1-2,TRBD1,TGTGCCAGCAGCTCCGGGACAGATGGCTACACCTTC,CASSSGTDGYTF
TRBV18,NA,TRBJ1-6,NA,TGTGCCAGCTCACCGAACTCGCGCGAGTTGAATTCACCCCTCCACTTT,CASSPNSRELNSPLHF
TRBV4-1,NA,TRBJ1-3,NA,TGCGCCAGCAGCCAAGATCCAGGAATAAACACCATATATTTT,CASSQDPGINTIYF
TRBV27,NA,TRBJ1-5,NA,TGTGCCAGCAGTCCCTCCACTTGGACCAGGGATAGCAATCAGCCCCAGCATTTT,CASSPSTWTRDSNQPQHF
TRBV15,NA,TRBJ1-4,NA,TGTGCCACCAGCAGAGATCCATACATCACTAATGAAAAACTGTTTTTT,CATSRDPYITNEKLFF
TRBV30,NA,TRBJ1-6,NA,TGTGCCTGGAGTGTAAGCAGGCTGGGTTCACCCCTCCACTTT,CAWSVSRLGSPLHF
TRBV10-3,NA,TRBJ2-2,NA,TGTGCCATCAGTGAGCCTAGTAAGACCGGGGAGCTGTTTTTT,CAISEPSKTGELFF
TRBV2,NA,TRBJ1-5,NA,TGTGCCAGCACCCCCGAATGGGTGGGAGGACAGCCCCAGCATTTT,CASTPEWVGGQPQHF
TRBV18,once,TRBJ1-1,NA,TGTGCCAGCTCACCACCTTCTCGGGAAGCTGAAGCTTTCTTT,CASSPPSREAEAFF
TRBV19,NA,TRBJ1-5,NA,TGTGCCAGCAACGGACAGACGAATCAGCCCCAGCATTTT,CASNGQTNQPQHF
TRBV7-9,NA,TRBJ2-2,NA,TGTGCCAGCAGATGGAGGGGCTCCACCGGGGAGCTGTTTTTT,CASRWRGSTGELFF
TRBV3-1/TRBV3-2,NA,TRBJ1-3,NA,TGTGCCAGCAGCCAAGTCCATGGAGTAGGTATTTCGTATTTT,CASSQVHGVGISYF